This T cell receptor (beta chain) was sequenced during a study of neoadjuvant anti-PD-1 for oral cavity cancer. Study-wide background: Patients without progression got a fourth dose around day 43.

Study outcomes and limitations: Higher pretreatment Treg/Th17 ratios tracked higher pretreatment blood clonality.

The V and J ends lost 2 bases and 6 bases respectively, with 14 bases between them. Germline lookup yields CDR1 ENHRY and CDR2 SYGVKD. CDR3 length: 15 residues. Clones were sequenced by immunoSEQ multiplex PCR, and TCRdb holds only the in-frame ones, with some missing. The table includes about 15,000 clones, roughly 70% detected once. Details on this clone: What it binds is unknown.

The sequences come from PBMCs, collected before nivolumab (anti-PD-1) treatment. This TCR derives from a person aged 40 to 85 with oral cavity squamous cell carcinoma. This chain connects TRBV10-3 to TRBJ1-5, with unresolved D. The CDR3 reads CAISEQRQGTQPQHF. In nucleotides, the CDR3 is TGTGCCATCAGTGAGCAGAGACAAGGAACTCAGCCCCAGCATTTT.